The clone carrying this T cell receptor beta chain was observed a few times. In germline, CDR1 is MGHRA, CDR2 YSYEKL. Trimming removed 1 base at V and 3 bases at J, with 16 bases between. The CDR3 has 16 amino acids. This sample was included in a study of blood T cell repertoires in COVID-19. Study-level background: Nucleic acid was either cDNA or gDNA, and it came from T cells, B-cell-depleted T cells, or PBMCs.

Profiling relied on immunoSEQ multiplex PCR, and the TCRdb table lists in-frame clones only, not all of them. Among about 14,000 clones listed, roughly 82% were seen once. The V and J genes are TRBV4-1 and TRBJ2-7; a possible D gene is TRBD2 (6 bases). What was sequenced was peripheral blood. The TCR was taken from a woman aged 45 to 65 with active or convalescent COVID-19. Written as DNA, the CDR3 is TGCGCCAGCAGCCAAGGGCCCGCAGGGACTGGCTACGAGCAGTACTTC. This sequence encodes CASSQGPAGTGYEQYF.